The clone carrying this T cell receptor beta chain was recorded only once. This record comes from a study of graft-versus-host responses after intestinal transplantation. Data came from immunoSEQ multiplex PCR; TCRdb stores just in-frame clones and leaves some out. The table has about 45,000 clones, roughly 90% seen once. The CDR3 runs 15 residues. The germline gives CDR1 MNHEY, CDR2 SMNVEV (reference sequence). Trimming removed 10 bases from V and 5 bases from J; junction bases left unmatched: 11. This TCR was sampled from a human patient who received an intestinal transplant, so some T cells may come from the graft donor. Sequenced here: PBMCs, sampled 524 days after transplant. V usage is TRBV27 and J usage is TRBJ2-1; 10 bases match TRBD2. CDR3 nucleotides: TGTGCCACCCTAACCAGGACTAGCGGAAACAATGAGCAGTTCTTC. Translation gives CATLTRTSGNNEQFF.